The next 29 T cell receptor beta chains were all read from a single sample in a study of CD8 T cells in Susac syndrome. Random hexamers primed reverse transcription of roughly 0.5 to 1 ug RNA. MiXCR was run by TCRdb on the immunoSEQ multiplex PCR reads, yielding one entry per CDR3 protein. The sample has approximately 80,000 distinct CDR3 sequences, roughly 94% seen once. Source material: CD8+ T cells from PBMCs. Every receptor here comes from a human donor with Susac syndrome.

The chain combines TRBV12-1 with TRBJ1-1. TRBV12-1 counts as a pseudogene. This CDR3 is built from 15 residues. CDR3 sequence (DNA): TGTGCCAGCAGCCTCTGGCGGGGTGGAGGCACTGAAGCTTTCTTT. This gives the protein CASSLWRGGGTEAFF.

The V and J genes are TRBV15 and TRBJ1-1; D is unclear. Germline lookup yields CDR1 LNHNV and CDR2 YYDKDF (reference sequence). The CDR3 length is 13 residues. The V gene lost 4 bases and the J gene lost 7 bases, with 13 bases spanning the gap. The CDR3 spells CATSIGRRGEAFF. DNA of the CDR3: TGTGCCACCAGCATAGGGCGGCGCGGTGAAGCTTTCTTT.

This clonotype was picked up one time. The CDR3 loop reads CASSEMLGVHNEQFF. Here the CDR3 DNA reads TGTGCCAGCAGTGAGATGCTCGGGGTACACAATGAGCAGTTCTTC. The rearrangement uses TRBV2 and TRBJ2-1; D is possibly TRBD2 (5 bases). The CDR3 has 15 amino acids. Germline CDR1 is SNHLY and CDR2 is FYNNEI. V lost 3 bases and J 5 bases, leaving 14 bases between the germline ends.

The rearrangement uses TRBV5-6 and TRBJ2-6; D is undetermined. The V gene's germline CDR1 is SGHDT and CDR2 YYEEEE. The CDR3 extends over 15 amino acids. V shed 2 bases and J shed 1 base, with 7 bases lying between them. The CDR3 reads CASSFRVSGANVLTF. In nucleotides, the CDR3 is TGTGCCAGCAGCTTTAGGGTGTCTGGGGCCAACGTCCTGACTTTC.

A single count supports this clonotype. This sequence joins TRBV5-1 and TRBJ2-7; D is perhaps TRBD1 or TRBD2 (5 bases each). The germline gives CDR1 SGHRS, CDR2 YFSETQ. The ends were cut back, 3 bases at V and 3 bases at J, with 19 bases in the middle. This CDR3 comprises 16 residues. Written as DNA, the CDR3 is TGCGCCAGCAGCTCGGGCCAGGGAAGGGGAGTCTACGAGCAGTACTTC. This gives the protein CASSSGQGRGVYEQYF.

This CDR3 reads CSARDLEGGHYEQYF. DNA for the CDR3: TGCAGTGCTAGAGATCTGGAAGGAGGGCACTACGAGCAGTACTTC. The chain is built from TRBV20-1 and TRBJ2-7; weak D call: TRBD2 (6 bases). Germline V lookup: CDR1 DFQATT, CDR2 SNEGSKA (reference sequence). The length of the CDR3 is 15 residues. Trimming removed 0 bases from V and 3 bases from J, with 15 bases in between.

J is TRBJ2-3 and V is TRBV5-1; the D gene is possibly TRBD2 (5 bases). This CDR3 comprises 15 residues. V was clipped by 5 bases and J by 2 bases, with 15 bases between them. Germline CDR1 and CDR2: SGHRS and YFSETQ. The chain's CDR3 is CASRLGGGTTDTQYF. The CDR3 region has the DNA TGCGCCAGCAGGCTAGGAGGTGGCACCACAGATACGCAGTATTTT.

V and J are TRBV6-2 or TRBV6-3 and TRBJ1-2; 7 nucleotides agree with TRBD1. V shed 7 bases, J shed 0 bases, and the junction held 2 bases outside the gene matches. Per the germline V gene, CDR1 is MNHEY and CDR2 is SVGEGT. The CDR3 has 13 residues. In DNA, the CDR3 is TGTGCCAGCACGGACAGGACTAACTATGGCTACACCTTC. Amino acids: CASTDRTNYGYTF.

V is TRBV5-1 and J is TRBJ2-7; D might be TRBD1 or TRBD2, each matching 6 bases. Germline assignment: CDR1 SGHRS and CDR2 YFSETQ. This CDR3 is built from 15 residues. Trimming took off 2 bases at V and 3 bases at J, with 15 bases between the two ends. The CDR3: CASSFRRAGDYEQYF. The CDR3 DNA reads as TGCGCCAGCAGCTTCAGGAGGGCAGGGGACTACGAGCAGTACTTC.

This clonotype has a single count. The V and J genes are TRBV7-9 and TRBJ1-1; possible D gene TRBD1, 5 bases. Germline CDR1 reads SEHNR; CDR2 reads FQNEAQ (reference sequence). The V gene lost 5 bases and the J gene lost 0 bases, with 10 bases spanning the gap. The CDR3 is made up of 14 amino acids. CDR3 region: CASSRGGLNTEAFF. The CDR3 bases are TGTGCCAGCAGCCGGGGCGGTTTGAACACTGAAGCTTTCTTT.

The rearrangement joins TRBV5-4 to TRBJ2-7; D is possibly TRBD1 (6 bases). V lost 4 bases and J 3 bases, leaving 11 bases between the germline ends. Looked up from germline, CDR1 is SGHNT and CDR2 is YYREEE (reference sequence). The CDR3 totals 13 residues. The CDR3 DNA reads TGTGCCAGCAGCATCCGGACAGTCTACGAGCAGTACTTC. Translation gives CASSIRTVYEQYF.

The genes are TRBV9 and TRBJ2-7, with D hard to call. The length of the CDR3 is 15 residues. Germline V CDR1 and CDR2: SGDLS, YYNGEE. With 0 bases removed from V and 2 bases from J, the gap between germline ends came to 12 bases. The CDR3 region is CASSVGEVPTYEQYF. The CDR3 DNA is TGTGCCAGCAGCGTAGGAGAGGTGCCTACCTACGAGCAGTACTTC.

The chain carries TRBV2 and TRBJ2-7; the D is unclear. The CDR3 loop spans 14 amino acids. V shed 5 bases and J shed 0 bases, with 11 bases lying between them. Looked up from germline, CDR1 is SNHLY and CDR2 is FYNNEI. CDR3 bases: TGTGCCAGCAGTCCCGGACGGAACTCCTACGAGCAGTACTTC. Its protein product is CASSPGRNSYEQYF.

This clonotype was seen a single time. The rearrangement uses TRBV9 and TRBJ1-4; 8 positions match TRBD1. V shed 4 bases, J shed 2 bases, and the junction held 4 bases outside the gene matches. The CDR3 has 15 amino acids. CDR1 SGDLS and CDR2 YYNGEE come from the germline V gene. CDR3 nucleotide sequence: TGTGCCAGCAGCTCTAGGACAGGGACTAATGAAAAACTGTTTTTT. Amino acid sequence: CASSSRTGTNEKLFF.

This clonotype showed up just once. This chain links TRBV28 with TRBJ1-5; D may be TRBD1 (6 bases). Trimming removed 3 bases at V and 5 bases at J, with 17 bases between. The CDR3 is 16 amino acids. Germline V gene lookup returns CDR1 MDHEN and CDR2 SYDVKM. The CDR3 nucleotides read TGTGCCAGCAGTTTGTCGCCTAACAGGGCGGATCAGCCCCAGCATTTT. Protein: CASSLSPNRADQPQHF. Full variable domain (rest looked up from reference TRBV28 and TRBJ1-5): DVKVTQSSRYLVKRTGEKVFLECVQDMDHENMFWYRQDPGLGLRLIYFSYDVKMKEKGDIPEGYSVSREKKERFSLILESASTNQTSMYLCASSLSPNRADQPQHFGDGTRLSIL.

The genes are TRBV13 and TRBJ2-1; 9 bases align to TRBD2. Germline-derived CDR1 and CDR2 are PRHDT and FYEKMQ (reference sequence). This CDR3 contains 15 residues. Trimming at V came to 5 bases and at J to 8 bases, leaving 10 bases not matched to a gene. The CDR3: CASSLRQRGAYEQFF. The DNA for the CDR3 is TGTGCCAGCAGCCTTAGACAGCGGGGGGCGTATGAGCAGTTCTTC.

The chain combines TRBV20-1 with TRBJ2-7; D is tentatively TRBD1 or TRBD2 (5 bases each). Germline V gene sequence: CDR1 DFQATT, CDR2 SNEGSKA (reference sequence). The CDR3 is 15 amino acids. Trimming pared 3 bases from V and 0 bases from J, leaving 15 bases between. For the CDR3, the DNA is TGCAGTGCTAGTCGCCGGGGACGGACCTCCTACGAGCAGTACTTC. It specifies CSASRRGRTSYEQYF.

The genes are TRBV21-1 and TRBJ2-7; the DNA was not used to check the table's D call, TRBD1. TRBV21-1 is a pseudogene. The CDR3 runs to 15 residues. The CDR3 DNA is TGTGCCAGCGGATCCCTGGACAGGGCCAGAGACGAGCAGTACTTC. This codes for CASGSLDRARDEQYF.

V gene TRBV19 combines with J gene TRBJ2-4, with 7 nucleotides matching TRBD1. The J segment lost 3 bases and the V segment lost 5 bases, leaving 7 bases of the junction unmatched. Germline V lookup: CDR1 LNHDA, CDR2 SQIVND (reference sequence). The CDR3 has 15 amino acids. The CDR3 sequence is CASSLSTGVKNIQYF. CDR3 DNA: TGTGCCAGTAGTCTATCAACAGGGGTCAAAAACATTCAGTACTTC.

V is TRBV11-2 and J is TRBJ2-3; D remains ambiguous. V shed 3 bases and J shed 10 bases, with 11 bases lying between them. Germline assignment: CDR1 SGHAT and CDR2 FQNNGV. The CDR3 spans 12 residues. CDR3 loop: CASSLWGKAQYF. The CDR3 nucleotides are TGTGCCAGCAGCTTGTGGGGAAAGGCGCAGTATTTT.

This chain joins TRBV7-8 and TRBJ2-2, with D possibly matching TRBD1 (6 bases). V lost 7 bases and J 0 bases, leaving 12 bases between the germline ends. The germline V gene has CDR1 SGHVS and CDR2 FQNEAQ. The CDR3 totals 15 residues. The CDR3 coding sequence is TGTGCCAGCACCCATGGGGGCGCGAACACCGGGGAGCTGTTTTTT. It is translated as CASTHGGANTGELFF.

V usage is TRBV19 and J usage is TRBJ2-5, with TRBD2 matching 8 bases. This CDR3 comprises 15 residues. V lost 5 bases and J lost 2; bases outside the gene matches: 7. Germline CDR1 and CDR2: LNHDA and SQIVND (reference sequence). CDR3 amino acids: CASSPRGGLQETQYF. CDR3 sequence (DNA): TGTGCCAGTAGTCCTCGGGGGGGCCTACAAGAGACCCAGTACTTC. The whole variable domain, remainder taken from reference TRBV19 and TRBJ2-5, is DGGITQSPKYLFRKEGQNVTLSCEQNLNHDAMYWYRQDPGQGLRLIYYSQIVNDFQKGDIAEGYSVSREKKESFPLTVTSAQKNPTAFYLCASSPRGGLQETQYFGPGTRLLVL.

The chain combines TRBV7-9 with TRBJ1-1; D possibly corresponds to TRBD1 (5 bases). The germline V and J ends were trimmed by 5 bases and 6 bases, with 22 bases remaining between them. This CDR3 is built from 16 residues. CDR1 and CDR2 (germline): SEHNR, FQNEAQ (reference sequence). DNA of the CDR3: TGTGCCAGCAGCCTAAGGGGTGGGGGTCTTAACCCTGAAGCTTTCTTT. Translated, it gives CASSLRGGGLNPEAFF.

V usage is TRBV9 and J usage is TRBJ1-2, with D uncertain. The CDR3 is made up of 14 amino acids. The germline CDR1 and CDR2 sequences are SGDLS and YYNGEE. Between the trimmed V and J ends, which lost 4 bases and 4 bases, there was a span of 14 bases. CDR3 bases: TGTGCCAGCAGCTTGAGGAGCACTTTCTATGGCTACACCTTC. Translated: CASSLRSTFYGYTF.

This rearrangement joins TRBV13 to TRBJ1-5; D remains unclear. CDR3 size: 12 residues. Germline CDR1 reads PRHDT; CDR2 reads FYEKMQ (reference sequence). V was clipped by 5 bases and J by 7 bases, with 9 bases between them. The CDR3 DNA reads TGTGCCAGCAGCCCCCGAGGCCAGCCCCAGCATTTT. Its protein product is CASSPRGQPQHF.

The chain recombines TRBV5-1 with TRBJ2-3; no clear D. This CDR3 has 17 residues. V lost 2 bases, J lost 7 bases, and 23 bases lay in between. Germline CDR1 is SGHRS and CDR2 is YFSETQ. The CDR3 DNA sequence: TGCGCCAGCAGCTTTGATAAGAACAGCGATGTGGGTTATACGCAGTATTTT. Translated, it gives CASSFDKNSDVGYTQYF. Using reference TRBV5-1 and TRBJ2-3 for the parts outside the CDR3, the full variable domain is KAGVTQTPRYLIKTRGQQVTLSCSPISGHRSVSWYQQTPGQGLQFLFEYFSETQRNKGNFPGRFSGRQFSNSRSEMNVSTLELGDSALYLCASSFDKNSDVGYTQYFGPGTRLTVL.

This chain connects TRBV20-1 to TRBJ2-3; D is possibly TRBD2 (7 bases). CDR1 is DFQATT and CDR2 is SNEGSKA in the germline V gene (reference sequence). V dropped 2 bases and J dropped 5 bases, with 11 bases sitting between them. The CDR3 is 13 amino acids. The CDR3: CSARRGAGDTQYF. Here the CDR3 DNA reads TGCAGTGCTAGACGGGGGGCGGGAGATACGCAGTATTTT.

This sequence joins TRBV11-2 and TRBJ2-3, with D uncertain. Germline CDR1 is SGHAT and CDR2 is FQNNGV. The CDR3 length is 14 residues. V was trimmed by 2 bases and J by 2 bases, leaving 8 bases between them. CDR3 in DNA: TGTGCCAGCAGCTTATCCCTTATCACAGATACGCAGTATTTT. Its protein product is CASSLSLITDTQYF.

The chain uses TRBV3-1 and TRBJ2-1, with TRBD2 matching over 12 bases. The V gene's germline CDR1 is LGHDT and CDR2 YNNKEL (reference sequence). The CDR3 sequence is 14 residues long. J lost 6 bases, V lost 4 bases, and 1 base had no gene match. The CDR3 reads CASSPGLAGNEQFF. DNA of the CDR3: TGTGCCAGCAGCCCGGGACTAGCGGGCAATGAGCAGTTCTTC.